This T cell receptor beta chain is drawn from a study of a mutant IDH1 vaccine in newly diagnosed glioma. About the research overall: Those enrolled had earlier been treated with radiotherapy, temozolomide, or both, mostly both.

Profiled with immunoSEQ multiplex PCR; TCRdb holds only in-frame clones, not every one. The sample shows over 45,000 clones, around 75% of them seen only once. Regarding time point: week 47, end of study. The study gave 300 ug of mutant IDH1 20-mer peptide per vaccine dose, with topical imiquimod. New WHO grade 3 or 4 astrocytomas that were IDH1-mutant and ATRX-lost occurred in the donors. As to this clone: No antigen is known for it.

This CDR3 comprises 14 residues. Trimming removed 0 bases from V and 4 bases from J, with 7 bases in between. Germline CDR1 and CDR2: MNHEY and SVGAGI. Sequences were derived from PBMCs, sampled from a glioma patient whose treatment included an IDH1 peptide vaccine. This chain links TRBV6-5 with TRBJ1-5; D is uncertain. This clonotype originated in a man between 45 and 60 years old with glioma. CDR3 DNA sequence: TGTGCCAGCAGTTACTCAGGGAGAAATCAGCCCCAGCATTTT. Protein: CASSYSGRNQPQHF.